Included here is one T cell receptor beta chain sequence, with context. Alongside a J-beta primer mix, a sample-barcoded 5' primer served in a second PCR lasting about 7 to 12 cycles. TCRdb reprocessed the 5' RACE reads with MiXCR, giving one entry per CDR3 protein. The data show some 1.1 million distinct CDR3 sequences, with more than 30% seen just once and 10% to 15% held by the top ten. The germline V gene encodes CDR1 MNHEY and CDR2 SMNVEV (reference sequence). V was pared by 5 bases and J by 4 bases, with 12 bases between. The CDR3 contains 14 residues. These data originate in a study of blood T cells in healthy people across ages.

The sample comprised blood. The J gene is TRBJ1-5, the V gene TRBV27; weak D call: TRBD1 (5 bases). The receptor comes from a man aged 18 to 30 in good health. DNA of the CDR3: TGTGCCAGCAGTGAGCAATACAGGAATCAGCCCCAGCATTTT. Its protein is CASSEQYRNQPQHF.